Each of the 30 T cell receptor beta chains below was sequenced from the same sample in a study of early stage breast cancer tumors. Method: immunoSEQ multiplex PCR; TCRdb's copy keeps in-frame clones and lacks some. The top ten hold around a third of the sample, which has tens of thousands of clones, roughly two thirds seen once. The source material was blood. Receptor source: a person aged 45 to 60 with breast cancer.

This clone showed up just a few times. V usage is TRBV2 and J usage is TRBJ1-5; TRBD1 is a possible D gene (5 bases). Germline CDR1 and CDR2: SNHLY and FYNNEI. Deletions cut 7 bases from V and 1 base from J, with 8 bases between. The CDR3 is made up of 13 amino acids. CDR3 coding DNA: TGTGCCAGCAATGGGGGGAGCAATCAGCCCCAGCATTTT. Translating gives CASNGGSNQPQHF.

A remark on this clone: Germline is not matched at one junction end, which may reflect a read error. The rearrangement uses TRBV7-7 and TRBJ2-1; D gene unclear. CDR3 length: 13 amino acids. From germline, CDR1 is SSHAT and CDR2 FNYEAQ (reference sequence). CDR3 DNA sequence: TGTGCTAGCAGCTTAGAATTTGGAGTTGAGCAGTTCTTC. Amino acids: CASSLEFGVEQFF.

The gene calls are TRBV6-1 and TRBJ1-3, with D possibly being TRBD1 (5 bases). Looked up from germline, CDR1 is MNHNS and CDR2 is SASEGT. V was trimmed by 7 bases and J by 0 bases, leaving 13 bases between them. This CDR3 comprises 15 residues. The CDR3 DNA reads as TGTGCCAGCAAGGAGGGGCTCAACTCTGGAAACACCATATATTTT. It specifies CASKEGLNSGNTIYF.

The rearrangement joins TRBV9 to TRBJ1-3; 8 bases fit TRBD1. This CDR3 has 14 residues. The J segment lost 4 bases and the V segment lost 4 bases, leaving 4 bases of the junction unmatched. The germline V gene has CDR1 SGDLS and CDR2 YYNGEE. CDR3 residues: CASSTRTGGNTIYF. The CDR3 nucleotides read TGTGCCAGCAGCACAAGGACAGGGGGAAACACCATATATTTT.

The chain couples TRBV5-4 to TRBJ2-1; D perhaps matches TRBD2 (5 bases). Germline loops: CDR1 SGHNT, CDR2 YYREEE (reference sequence). V lost 3 bases and J 0 bases, leaving 16 bases between the germline ends. The CDR3 loop spans 17 amino acids. The CDR3 sequence is CASSSPTTGISYNEQFF. CDR3 bases: TGTGCCAGCAGCTCCCCTACCACGGGAATCTCCTACAATGAGCAGTTCTTC.

This chain links TRBV6-1 with TRBJ1-2; D may be TRBD1 (5 bases). With 2 bases removed from V and 7 bases from J, the gap between germline ends came to 14 bases. The germline CDR1 and CDR2 sequences are MNHNS and SASEGT. The CDR3 has 14 amino acids. The CDR3 coding sequence is TGTGCCAGCAGTGAATACTGGGGGTGGGGTGGCTACACCTTC. Translation gives CASSEYWGWGGYTF.

The chain couples TRBV13 to TRBJ1-1; D is undetermined. V shed 6 bases and J shed 1 base, with 12 bases lying between them. CDR3 size: 14 residues. Germline V gene lookup returns CDR1 PRHDT and CDR2 FYEKMQ (reference sequence). Here the CDR3 DNA reads TGTGCCAGCAGACCTCTCAAGGGGAACACTGAAGCTTTCTTT. Its translation: CASRPLKGNTEAFF.

The gene calls are TRBV14 and TRBJ2-3; D possibly matches TRBD1 or TRBD2 (5 bases each). Trimming shortened V by 1 base and J by 4 bases, and 9 bases separated the two germline ends. Looked up from germline, CDR1 is SGHDN and CDR2 is FVKESK. The CDR3 is 14 amino acids. CDR3 loop: CASSQARGADTQYF. The CDR3 DNA reads as TGTGCCAGCAGCCAAGCTAGGGGAGCAGATACGCAGTATTTT.

This chain uses TRBV12-5 with TRBJ2-3; 7 bases are shared with TRBD1. The trim removed 6 bases at V and 6 bases at J, leaving 6 bases unmatched. Germline assignment: CDR1 LGHNT and CDR2 FRNRAP. This CDR3 spans 13 amino acids. In nucleotides, the CDR3 is TGTGCTAGTGGCCCGACAGGGAGTGATACGCAGTATTTT. Translated: CASGPTGSDTQYF.

V is TRBV4-3 and J is TRBJ1-2; the D gene is possibly TRBD1 (5 bases). This CDR3 spans 19 amino acids. Per the germline V gene, CDR1 is LGHNA and CDR2 is YSLEER. V lost 0 bases and J 7 bases, leaving 27 bases between the germline ends. DNA of the CDR3: TGCGCCAGCAGCCAAGATTACGGGACGGTGTGTAAGAAGTGTGTTGGCTACACCTTC. As protein: CASSQDYGTVCKKCVGYTF.

J is TRBJ2-2 and V is TRBV19, with D maybe TRBD1 (5 bases). The germline V gene has CDR1 LNHDA and CDR2 SQIVND (reference sequence). Trimming shortened V by 5 bases and J by 4 bases, and 11 bases separated the two germline ends. CDR3 length equals 14 residues. The CDR3 sequence: CASSGDSFTGELFF. In DNA, the CDR3 is TGTGCCAGTAGTGGAGACAGTTTCACCGGGGAGCTGTTTTTT. The complete variable domain, with remaining parts taken from reference TRBV19 and TRBJ2-2, reads DGGITQSPKYLFRKEGQNVTLSCEQNLNHDAMYWYRQDPGQGLRLIYYSQIVNDFQKGDIAEGYSVSREKKESFPLTVTSAQKNPTAFYLCASSGDSFTGELFFGEGSRLTVL.

This clone has only a few counts. The genes are TRBV30 and TRBJ1-1; D unclear. The CDR3 runs 15 residues. CDR1 and CDR2 (germline): GTSNPN, SVGIG (reference sequence). Trimming stripped 1 base from V and 0 bases from J, with 12 bases between. CDR3 in amino acids: CAWSGKTTMNTEAFF. CDR3 DNA: TGTGCCTGGAGTGGAAAGACTACCATGAACACTGAAGCTTTCTTT.

The chain links TRBV6-1 to TRBJ1-2; D ambiguous. The CDR3 runs 15 residues. Germline loops: CDR1 MNHNS, CDR2 SASEGT. V lost 1 base, J lost 5 bases, and 14 bases lay in between. The CDR3 sequence: CASSEGQAYSYGYTF. The DNA of the CDR3 is TGTGCCAGCAGTGAAGGGCAGGCGTATTCGTATGGCTACACCTTC.

The rearrangement joins TRBV5-5 to TRBJ2-1; tentative D call: TRBD2 (6 bases). This CDR3 is 15 amino acids long. Trimming shortened V by 0 bases and J by 5 bases, and 12 bases separated the two germline ends. Germline-derived CDR1 and CDR2 are SGHKS and YYEKEE (reference sequence). The CDR3 reads CASSLGLERNNEQFF. DNA of the CDR3: TGTGCCAGCAGCTTGGGACTAGAACGAAACAATGAGCAGTTCTTC.

The V gene is TRBV7-8, the J gene TRBJ2-1, with 7 bases aligning to TRBD2. This CDR3 is built from 16 residues. Losses at the gene ends were 0 bases for V and 3 bases for J; bases not matched to a gene: 5. Germline-derived CDR1 and CDR2 are SGHVS and FQNEAQ. CDR3 region: CASSLAQGLVYNEQFF. The CDR3 nucleotides read TGTGCCAGCAGCTTAGCCCAAGGACTAGTCTACAATGAGCAGTTCTTC. Together with reference TRBV7-8 and TRBJ2-1, the CDR3 gives the full variable domain: GAGVSQSPRYKVAKRGQDVALRCDPISGHVSLFWYQQALGQGPEFLTYFQNEAQLDKSGLPSDRFFAERPEGSVSTLKIQRTQQEDSAVYLCASSLAQGLVYNEQFFGPGTRLTVL.

This chain links TRBV19 with TRBJ2-3; weak D call: TRBD2 (6 bases). The germline CDR1 and CDR2 sequences are LNHDA and SQIVND (reference sequence). The CDR3 runs 16 residues. V shed 3 bases and J shed 0 bases, with 13 bases lying between them. CDR3 protein: CASSMGGRSSTDTQYF. The CDR3 region has the DNA TGTGCCAGTAGTATGGGAGGACGCTCTAGCACAGATACGCAGTATTTT.

This chain joins TRBV30 and TRBJ1-4; no definite D call. Germline V gene data show CDR1 as GTSNPN and CDR2 as SVGIG (reference sequence). This CDR3 comprises 12 residues. V lost 4 bases, J lost 0 bases, and 3 bases lay in between. The CDR3 loop reads CAWTATNEKLFF. The CDR3 DNA is TGTGCCTGGACGGCAACTAATGAAAAACTGTTTTTT.

The chain recombines TRBV4-1 with TRBJ2-1; TRBD2 matches 8 bases. The junction had 5 bases not matched to a gene; V was cut back by 1 base and J by 6 bases. The CDR3 has 15 residues. Germline loops: CDR1 MGHRA, CDR2 YSYEKL. For the CDR3, the DNA is TGCGCCAGCAGCCAAGCAAGGGCGGGAGGCAATGAGCAGTTCTTC. Translated, it gives CASSQARAGGNEQFF.

The chain combines TRBV6-5 with TRBJ2-7; TRBD2 is a possible D gene (6 bases). This CDR3 has 13 residues. The germline V and J ends were trimmed by 1 base and 6 bases, with 10 bases remaining between them. CDR1 and CDR2 (germline): MNHEY, SVGAGI. The CDR3 DNA sequence: TGTGCCAGCAGTTACTTCCTGGGGGGCGAGCAGTACTTC. Its protein product is CASSYFLGGEQYF.

This rearrangement joins TRBV14 to TRBJ2-1, with 11 bases fitting TRBD1. This CDR3 has 16 amino acids. Germline trimming cut 3 bases from V and 5 bases from J; bases unmatched to any gene: 6. The germline CDR1 and CDR2 sequences are SGHDN and FVKESK. CDR3 bases: TGTGCCAGCAGCCAGGAACCGGGACAGGGGGACAATGAGCAGTTCTTC. Protein product: CASSQEPGQGDNEQFF.

The gene calls are TRBV18 and TRBJ2-1; a weak D match, TRBD1 (5 bases). V lost 2 bases, J lost 4 bases, and 12 bases lay in between. Germline-derived CDR1 and CDR2 are KGHSH and LQKENI. This CDR3 is 15 amino acids long. The CDR3 reads CASSPGDQGYNEQFF. The CDR3, as DNA: TGTGCCAGCTCACCAGGAGACCAGGGTTACAATGAGCAGTTCTTC.

This clone was detected only once. The chain carries TRBV7-2 and TRBJ1-1; D is unresolved. V gave up 1 base and J gave up 0 bases, with 9 bases separating them. The V gene's germline CDR1 is SGHTA and CDR2 FQGNSA. This CDR3 has 15 residues. In DNA, the CDR3 is TGTGCCAGCAGCTTAGGTCACGGGATGAACACTGAAGCTTTCTTT. As protein: CASSLGHGMNTEAFF.

The chain carries TRBV6-4 and TRBJ2-7, with 8 positions matching TRBD1. V gave up 1 base and J gave up 12 bases; unmatched junction bases: 5. Germline V CDR1 and CDR2: MRHNA, SNTAGT. The CDR3 is made up of 12 amino acids. The CDR3 DNA reads as TGTGCCAGCAGTGACTACGACAGGGGATTGTACTTC. Its protein product is CASSDYDRGLYF.

This chain uses TRBV2 with TRBJ2-7; 8 bases line up with TRBD2. The CDR3 consists of 15 residues. Trimming took 8 bases from V and 3 from J; bases not matched to a gene: 12. The germline V gene encodes CDR1 SNHLY and CDR2 FYNNEI. DNA of the CDR3: TGTGCCAGCCTCTCAACGGGGGGGGTAAGCTACGAGCAGTACTTC. Protein sequence: CASLSTGGVSYEQYF.

V usage is TRBV19 and J usage is TRBJ1-2; weak D call: TRBD1 (6 bases). From germline, CDR1 is LNHDA and CDR2 SQIVND (reference sequence). The length of the CDR3 is 14 residues. The V gene lost 10 bases and the J gene lost 6 bases, with 21 bases spanning the gap. The CDR3 coding sequence is TGTGCCACCCAACAGGGATTCTCTCTGCATGGCTACACCTTC. It is translated as CATQQGFSLHGYTF.

This clone occurred a few times. The rearrangement joins TRBV6-1 to TRBJ1-2; 7 nucleotides line up with TRBD1. The CDR3 sequence is 14 residues long. The germline V gene encodes CDR1 MNHNS and CDR2 SASEGT. With V trimmed by 4 bases and J by 5 bases, 7 bases remained unmatched. This CDR3 reads CASSGGTAEYGYTF. CDR3 nucleotides: TGTGCCAGCAGTGGGGGGACAGCCGAATATGGCTACACCTTC.

This chain links TRBV7-3 with TRBJ1-1; D gene uncertain. This CDR3 has 14 residues. Germline CDR1 reads SGHTA; CDR2 reads FQGTGA. Trimming cost V 4 bases and J 1 base, with 10 bases left between them. CDR3 amino acids: CASSSPEKNTEAFF. The DNA for the CDR3 is TGTGCCAGCAGCTCCCCAGAGAAGAACACTGAAGCTTTCTTT. The full variable domain, its missing parts supplied by reference TRBV7-3 and TRBJ1-1, is GAGVSQTPSNKVTEKGKYVELRCDPISGHTALYWYRQSLGQGPEFLIYFQGTGAADDSGLPNDRFFAVRPEGSVSTLKIQRTERGDSAVYLCASSSPEKNTEAFFGQGTRLTVV.

The rearrangement joins TRBV4-2 to TRBJ2-5; TRBD2 aligns across 11 bases. In germline, CDR1 is LGHNA, CDR2 YNFKEQ. CDR3 size: 15 residues. Unmatched junction bases numbered 4, after V lost 4 bases and J lost 3 bases. The CDR3 region is CASSPGTSGKETQYF. In DNA form, the CDR3 reads TGTGCCAGCAGCCCAGGGACTAGCGGCAAAGAGACCCAGTACTTC.

The chain recombines TRBV7-6 with TRBJ2-1; TRBD1 agrees at 7 bases. The J segment lost 8 bases and the V segment lost 8 bases, leaving 9 bases of the junction unmatched. CDR1 SGHVS and CDR2 FNYEAQ come from the germline V gene. The CDR3 is made up of 13 amino acids. The CDR3 nucleotides read TGTGCCAGCCAGGAACAGGGGAGCTATGAGCAGTTCTTC. This translates into CASQEQGSYEQFF. The full variable domain, completed using reference TRBV7-6 and TRBJ2-1, is GAGVSQSPRYKVTKRGQDVALRCDPISGHVSLYWYRQALGQGPEFLTYFNYEAQQDKSGLPNDRFSAERPEGSISTLTIQRTEQRDSAMYRCASQEQGSYEQFFGPGTRLTVL.

The chain uses TRBV10-3 and TRBJ1-5, with D possibly TRBD1 on 5 matching bases. V lost 3 bases and J 7 bases, leaving 13 bases between the germline ends. This CDR3 contains 14 residues. The germline gives CDR1 ENHRY, CDR2 SYGVKD. CDR3 protein: CAISDGGGEQPQHF. CDR3 nucleotides: TGTGCCATCAGTGACGGAGGAGGGGAGCAGCCCCAGCATTTT.